In its sample, the clone carrying this T cell receptor beta chain was seen once. This sample stems from a study of OX40 agonist ivuxolimab in advanced cancers. Trimming cost V 1 base and J 5 bases, with 12 bases left between them. This CDR3 spans 15 amino acids. Germline V gene sequence: CDR1 SGHVS, CDR2 FNYEAQ. Generated by immunoSEQ multiplex PCR, the TCRdb table keeps only in-frame clones and is missing some. Counted here are roughly 15,000 clones, around 70% occurring once; the ten biggest clones make up 35% to 45%. The sequence was obtained from an adult with an advanced solid tumor such as melanoma, head and neck, liver or kidney cancer. The material was CD4+ or CD8+ T cells sorted from blood, obtained in a trial of the OX40 agonist ivuxolimab. The rearrangement uses TRBV7-6 and TRBJ2-1; D may be TRBD2 (5 bases). CDR3 region: CASSLGPRADNEQFF. As DNA, the CDR3 is TGTGCCAGCAGCTTAGGCCCGAGGGCCGACAATGAGCAGTTCTTC. The full variable domain, with the rest looked up from reference TRBV7-6 and TRBJ2-1, is GAGVSQSPRYKVTKRGQDVALRCDPISGHVSLYWYRQALGQGPEFLTYFNYEAQQDKSGLPNDRFSAERPEGSISTLTIQRTEQRDSAMYRCASSLGPRADNEQFFGPGTRLTVL.